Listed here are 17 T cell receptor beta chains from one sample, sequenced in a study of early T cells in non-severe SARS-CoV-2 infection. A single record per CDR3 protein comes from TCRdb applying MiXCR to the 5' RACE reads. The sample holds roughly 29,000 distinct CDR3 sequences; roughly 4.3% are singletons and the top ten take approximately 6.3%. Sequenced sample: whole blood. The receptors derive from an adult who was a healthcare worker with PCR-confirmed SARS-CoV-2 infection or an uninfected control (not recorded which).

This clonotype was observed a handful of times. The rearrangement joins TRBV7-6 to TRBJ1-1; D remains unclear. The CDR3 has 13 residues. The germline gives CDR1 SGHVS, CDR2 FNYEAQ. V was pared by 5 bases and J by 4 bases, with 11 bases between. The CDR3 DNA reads TGTGCCAGCAGCCGCGGCCTGGTCACTGAAGCTTTCTTT. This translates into CASSRGLVTEAFF.

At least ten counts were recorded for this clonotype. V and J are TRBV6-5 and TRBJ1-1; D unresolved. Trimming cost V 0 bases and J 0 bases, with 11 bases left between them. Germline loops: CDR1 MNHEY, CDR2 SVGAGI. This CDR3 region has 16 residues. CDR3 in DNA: TGTGCCAGCAGTTACTCCCAGGACGACATGAACACTGAAGCTTTCTTT. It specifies CASSYSQDDMNTEAFF.

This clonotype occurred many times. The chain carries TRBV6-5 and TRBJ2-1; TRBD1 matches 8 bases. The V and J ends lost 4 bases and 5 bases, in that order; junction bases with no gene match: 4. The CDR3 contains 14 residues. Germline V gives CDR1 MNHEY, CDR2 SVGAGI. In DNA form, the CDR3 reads TGTGCCAGCAGTTTTGGACAGGGCGACAATGAGCAGTTCTTC. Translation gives CASSFGQGDNEQFF.

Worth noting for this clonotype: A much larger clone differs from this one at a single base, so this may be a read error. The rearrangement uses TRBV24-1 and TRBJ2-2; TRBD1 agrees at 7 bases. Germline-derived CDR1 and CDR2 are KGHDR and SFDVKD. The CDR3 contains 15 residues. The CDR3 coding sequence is TGTGCCACCAGTGATTCGGGACAGTACACCGGGGAGCCGTTTTTT. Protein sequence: CATSDSGQYTGEPFF.

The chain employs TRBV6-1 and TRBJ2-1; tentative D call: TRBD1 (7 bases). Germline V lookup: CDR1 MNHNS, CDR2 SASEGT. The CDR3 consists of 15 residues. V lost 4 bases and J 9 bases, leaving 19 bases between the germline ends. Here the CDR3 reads CASSASHGGGLEQFF. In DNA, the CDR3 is TGTGCCAGCAGTGCATCTCATGGAGGGGGCCTTGAGCAGTTCTTC.

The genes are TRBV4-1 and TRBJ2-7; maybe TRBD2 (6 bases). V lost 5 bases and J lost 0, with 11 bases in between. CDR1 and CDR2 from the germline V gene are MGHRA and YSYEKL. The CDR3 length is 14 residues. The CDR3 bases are TGCGCCAGCAGCGTGGACGGGAGCTCCTACGAGCAGTACTTC. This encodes CASSVDGSSYEQYF.

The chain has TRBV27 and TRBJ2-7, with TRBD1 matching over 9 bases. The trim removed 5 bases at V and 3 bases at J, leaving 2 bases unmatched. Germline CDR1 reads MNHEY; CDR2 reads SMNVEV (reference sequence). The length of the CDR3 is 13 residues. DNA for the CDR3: TGTGCCAGCAGTCCGGACAGGGGCTACGAGCAGTACTTC. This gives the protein CASSPDRGYEQYF.

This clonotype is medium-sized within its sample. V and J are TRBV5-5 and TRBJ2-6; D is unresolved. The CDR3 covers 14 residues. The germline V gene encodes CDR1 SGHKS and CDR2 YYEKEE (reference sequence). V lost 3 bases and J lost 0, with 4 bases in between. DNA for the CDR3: TGTGCCAGCAGCTATTCCTCTGGGGCCAACGTCCTGACTTTC. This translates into CASSYSSGANVLTF. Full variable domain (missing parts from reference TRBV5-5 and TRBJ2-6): DAGVTQSPTHLIKTRGQQVTLRCSPISGHKSVSWYQQVLGQGPQFIFQYYEKEERGRGNFPDRFSARQFPNYSSELNVNALLLGDSALYLCASSYSSGANVLTFGAGSRLTVL.

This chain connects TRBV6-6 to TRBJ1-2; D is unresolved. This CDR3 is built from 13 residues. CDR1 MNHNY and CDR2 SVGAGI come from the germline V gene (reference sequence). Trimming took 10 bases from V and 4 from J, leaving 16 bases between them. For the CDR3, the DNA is TGTGCCACCAATGCTTTCACCCGCTATGGCTACACCTTC. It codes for CATNAFTRYGYTF.

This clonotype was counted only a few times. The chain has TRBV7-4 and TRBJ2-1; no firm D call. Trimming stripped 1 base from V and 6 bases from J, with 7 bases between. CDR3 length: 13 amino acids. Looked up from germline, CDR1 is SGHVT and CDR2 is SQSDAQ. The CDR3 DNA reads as TGTGCCAGCAGCTTAGATGCGCTCAATGAGCAGTTCTTC. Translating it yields CASSLDALNEQFF.

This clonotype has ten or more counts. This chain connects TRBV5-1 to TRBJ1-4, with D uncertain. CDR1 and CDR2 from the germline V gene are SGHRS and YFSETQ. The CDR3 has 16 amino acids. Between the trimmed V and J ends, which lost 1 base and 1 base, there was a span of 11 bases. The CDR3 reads CASSLWAGGTNEKLFF. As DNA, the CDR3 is TGCGCCAGCAGCTTGTGGGCCGGTGGAACTAATGAAAAACTGTTTTTT.

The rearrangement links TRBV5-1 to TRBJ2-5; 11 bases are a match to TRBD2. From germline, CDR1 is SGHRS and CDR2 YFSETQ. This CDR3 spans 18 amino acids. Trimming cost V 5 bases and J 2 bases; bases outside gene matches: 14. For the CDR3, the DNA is TGCGCCAGCAGTCTATGGGGGCCAGGGACTAGCGGACAAGAGACCCAGTACTTC. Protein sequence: CASSLWGPGTSGQETQYF.

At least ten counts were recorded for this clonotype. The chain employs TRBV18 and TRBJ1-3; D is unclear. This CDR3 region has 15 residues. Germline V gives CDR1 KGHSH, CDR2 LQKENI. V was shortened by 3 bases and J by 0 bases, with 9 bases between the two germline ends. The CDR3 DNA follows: TGTGCCAGCTCACCGCCGGGAAACTCTGGAAACACCATATATTTT. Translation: CASSPPGNSGNTIYF.

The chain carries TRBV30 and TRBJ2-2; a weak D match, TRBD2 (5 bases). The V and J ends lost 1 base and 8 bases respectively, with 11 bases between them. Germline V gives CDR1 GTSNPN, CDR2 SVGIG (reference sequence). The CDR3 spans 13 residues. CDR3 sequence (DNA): TGTGCCTGGAGTGCCTCGTCGGGGGGGGAGCTGTTTTTT. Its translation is CAWSASSGGELFF.

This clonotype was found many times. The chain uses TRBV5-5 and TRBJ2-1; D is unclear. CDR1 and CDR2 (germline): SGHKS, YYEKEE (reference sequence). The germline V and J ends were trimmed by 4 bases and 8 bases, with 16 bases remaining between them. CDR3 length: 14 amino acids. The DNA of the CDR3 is TGTGCCAGCAGCACGGTGTCGGCCGAATATGAGCAGTTCTTC. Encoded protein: CASSTVSAEYEQFF.

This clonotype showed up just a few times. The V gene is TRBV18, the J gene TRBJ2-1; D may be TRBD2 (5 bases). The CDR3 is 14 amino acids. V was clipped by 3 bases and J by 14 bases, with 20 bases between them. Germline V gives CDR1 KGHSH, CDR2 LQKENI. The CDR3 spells CASSPVQSGVEEFF. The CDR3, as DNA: TGTGCCAGCTCACCGGTACAAAGCGGAGTCGAGGAGTTCTTC.

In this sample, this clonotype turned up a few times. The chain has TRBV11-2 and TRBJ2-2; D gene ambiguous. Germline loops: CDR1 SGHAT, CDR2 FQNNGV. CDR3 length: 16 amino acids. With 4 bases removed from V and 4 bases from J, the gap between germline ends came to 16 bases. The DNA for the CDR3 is TGTGCCAGCAGCTCCAACCCTAGATTTCTCACCGGGGAGCTGTTTTTT. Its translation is CASSSNPRFLTGELFF.